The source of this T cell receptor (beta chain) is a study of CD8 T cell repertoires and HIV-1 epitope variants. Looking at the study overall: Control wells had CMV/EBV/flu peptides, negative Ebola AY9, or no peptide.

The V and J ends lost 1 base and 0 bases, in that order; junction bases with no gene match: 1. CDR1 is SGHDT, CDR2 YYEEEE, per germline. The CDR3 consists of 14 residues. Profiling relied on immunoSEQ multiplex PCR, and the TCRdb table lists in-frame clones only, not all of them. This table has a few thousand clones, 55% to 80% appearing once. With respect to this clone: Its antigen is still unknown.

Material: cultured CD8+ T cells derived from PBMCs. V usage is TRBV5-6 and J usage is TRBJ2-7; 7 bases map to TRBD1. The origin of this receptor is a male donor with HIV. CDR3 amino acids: CASSLRTGSYEQYF. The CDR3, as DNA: TGTGCCAGCAGCTTGAGGACAGGCTCCTACGAGCAGTACTTC. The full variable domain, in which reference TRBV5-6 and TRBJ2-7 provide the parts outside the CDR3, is DAGVTQSPTHLIKTRGQQVTLRCSPKSGHDTVSWYQQALGQGPQFIFQYYEEEERQRGNFPDRFSGHQFPNYSSELNVNALLLGDSALYLCASSLRTGSYEQYFGPGTRLTVT.